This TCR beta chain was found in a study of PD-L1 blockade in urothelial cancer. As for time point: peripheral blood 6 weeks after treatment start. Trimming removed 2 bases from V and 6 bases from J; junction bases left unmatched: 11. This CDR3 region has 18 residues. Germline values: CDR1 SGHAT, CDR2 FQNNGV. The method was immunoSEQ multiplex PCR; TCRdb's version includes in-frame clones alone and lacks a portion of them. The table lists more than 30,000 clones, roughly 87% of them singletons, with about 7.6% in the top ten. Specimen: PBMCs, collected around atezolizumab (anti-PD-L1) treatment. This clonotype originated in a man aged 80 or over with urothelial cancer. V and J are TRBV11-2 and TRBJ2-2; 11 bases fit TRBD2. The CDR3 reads CASSLNRLAGIMAGELFF. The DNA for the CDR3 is TGTGCCAGCAGCTTAAATAGACTAGCGGGAATTATGGCCGGGGAGCTGTTTTTT.